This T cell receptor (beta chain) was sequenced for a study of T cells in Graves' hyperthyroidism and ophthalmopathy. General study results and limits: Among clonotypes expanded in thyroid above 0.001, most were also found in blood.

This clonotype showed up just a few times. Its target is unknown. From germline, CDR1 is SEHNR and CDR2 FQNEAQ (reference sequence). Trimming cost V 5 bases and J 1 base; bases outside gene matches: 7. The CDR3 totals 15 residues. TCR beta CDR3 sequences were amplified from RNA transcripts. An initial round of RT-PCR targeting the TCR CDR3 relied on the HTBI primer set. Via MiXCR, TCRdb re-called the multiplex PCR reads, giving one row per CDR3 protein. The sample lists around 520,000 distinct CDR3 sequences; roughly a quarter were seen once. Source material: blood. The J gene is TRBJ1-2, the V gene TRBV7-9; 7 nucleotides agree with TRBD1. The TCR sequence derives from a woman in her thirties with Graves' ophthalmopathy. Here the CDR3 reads CASSPPGQFNYGYTF. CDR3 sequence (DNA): TGTGCCAGCAGCCCCCCGGGACAGTTTAACTATGGCTACACCTTC.